Below, 7 T cell receptor beta chains from the same sample are listed, as sequenced in a study of blood T cell repertoires in COVID-19 (dated by TCRdb to 2018 to 2020). The library relied on the immunoSEQ multiplex PCR assay. In TCRdb, the immuneACCESS table is reduced to in-frame sequences with V and J assigned. These tables do not hold every clone; where another copy was compared, an unresolved V gene accounts for under half, and the others remain unexplained. Present in this sample are roughly 500,000 clones, around 89% of which were seen just once. The top ten constitute less than 2% of the sample. The source material was PBMCs or T cells enriched from blood (not recorded which). The receptors were sampled from a woman aged 40 to 50 who had recovered from COVID-19.

The chain couples TRBV14 to TRBJ2-1; TRBD2 aligns across 9 bases. The V and J ends lost 2 bases and 5 bases, in that order; junction bases with no gene match: 13. Germline V gene lookup returns CDR1 SGHDN and CDR2 FVKESK. CDR3 length: 18 residues. The CDR3, as DNA: TGTGCCAGCAGCCAACCTGGGGGGCTAGCGGGATTCGACAATGAGCAGTTCTTC. It specifies CASSQPGGLAGFDNEQFF.

This clone was seen only once. The rearrangement uses TRBV19 and TRBJ1-5; 10 bases line up with TRBD1. This CDR3 has 18 residues. V was pared by 5 bases and J by 3 bases, with 13 bases of the junction left unmatched. Germline V lookup: CDR1 LNHDA, CDR2 SQIVND (reference sequence). The CDR3 loop is CASSPLTGGGRNNQPQHF. The CDR3 DNA reads TGTGCCAGTAGTCCCTTGACAGGGGGCGGCAGGAACAATCAGCCCCAGCATTTT.

V usage is TRBV6-1 and J usage is TRBJ1-2; D is undetermined. The germline V gene has CDR1 MNHNS and CDR2 SASEGT. The CDR3 totals 15 residues. Trimming left V 3 bases short and J 0 bases short, with 11 bases between. The chain's CDR3 is CASSEVAETNYGYTF. The CDR3 DNA is TGTGCCAGCAGTGAGGTTGCCGAGACTAACTATGGCTACACCTTC.

The chain joins TRBV7-2 to TRBJ2-5, with D possibly being TRBD1 (6 bases). V dropped 2 bases and J dropped 2 bases, with 21 bases sitting between them. The CDR3 sequence is 18 residues long. Germline V gene lookup returns CDR1 SGHTA and CDR2 FQGNSA. CDR3 residues: CASSLQPHRASSQETQYF. In nucleotides, the CDR3 is TGTGCCAGCAGCTTACAACCCCACAGGGCGAGCAGTCAAGAGACCCAGTACTTC.

The rearrangement joins TRBV30 to TRBJ2-2; tentative D call: TRBD2 (5 bases). Trimming removed 3 bases from V and 3 bases from J, with 11 bases in between. The CDR3 spans 14 residues. Germline V gene lookup returns CDR1 GTSNPN and CDR2 SVGIG (reference sequence). The CDR3 DNA is TGTGCCTGGAGAGACTACAGAGACACCGGGGAGCTGTTTTTT. Amino acids: CAWRDYRDTGELFF. Drawing the rest from reference TRBV30 and TRBJ2-2, the complete variable domain is SQTIHQWPATLVQPVGSPLSLECTVEGTSNPNLYWYRQAAGRGLQLLFYSVGIGQISSEVPQNLSASRPQDRQFILSSKKLLLSDSGFYLCAWRDYRDTGELFFGEGSRLTVL.

The chain has TRBV6-5 and TRBJ1-1; weak D call: TRBD1 (6 bases). The CDR3 is 13 amino acids. V gave up 7 bases and J gave up 1 base, with 10 bases separating them. Germline CDR1 MNHEY, CDR2 SVGAGI. The DNA for the CDR3 is TGTGCCAGCACCGAGACAGGGAACACTGAAGCTTTCTTT. Its protein is CASTETGNTEAFF.

The CDR3 region is CAISDLLSNYGYTF. The CDR3 nucleotides read TGTGCCATCAGTGATTTACTTTCGAACTATGGCTACACCTTC. The chain joins TRBV10-3 to TRBJ1-2, with D unclear. CDR1 is ENHRY, CDR2 SYGVKD, per germline. The CDR3 contains 14 residues. V was cut by 3 bases and J by 2 bases, with 10 bases left in between.